The next 6 T cell receptor beta chains were all read from a single sample in a study of blood T cell repertoires in COVID-19. The assay was immunoSEQ multiplex PCR, and TCRdb's table has in-frame clones only and misses some. The data show about 73,000 clones, with around 82% seen just once and 25% to 30% held by the top ten. Specimen: peripheral blood. The receptors derive from a human donor in a cohort sampled during active COVID-19.

J is TRBJ1-5 and V is TRBV19, with D perhaps TRBD1 (5 bases). V was trimmed by 5 bases and J by 0 bases, leaving 11 bases between them. The germline CDR1 and CDR2 sequences are LNHDA and SQIVND (reference sequence). The CDR3 is 15 amino acids. CDR3 region: CASSYNGHSNQPQHF. The CDR3 bases are TGTGCCAGTAGTTACAATGGACATAGCAATCAGCCCCAGCATTTT.

CDR3 residues: CASIKDRGYGYTF. CDR3 nucleotides: TGTGCCAGCATAAAGGACAGGGGCTATGGCTACACCTTC. V and J are TRBV28 and TRBJ1-2; TRBD1 matches 9 bases. J lost 4 bases, V lost 7 bases, and 4 bases had no gene match. This CDR3 has 13 residues. The germline gives CDR1 MDHEN, CDR2 SYDVKM.

The gene calls are TRBV5-1 and TRBJ2-5; the match to TRBD2 covers 7 bases. The CDR3 has 15 amino acids. Germline V gene data show CDR1 as SGHRS and CDR2 as YFSETQ. V lost 0 bases to trimming and J lost 1 base; unmatched junction nucleotides: 3. Here the CDR3 reads CASSLAQRGQETQYF. CDR3 in DNA: TGCGCCAGCAGCTTGGCTCAGCGGGGCCAAGAGACCCAGTACTTC.

This clone turned up a few times. V is TRBV6-5 and J is TRBJ2-2; 8 bases fit TRBD2. V gave up 0 bases and J gave up 6 bases; unmatched junction bases: 3. This CDR3 region has 15 residues. CDR1 and CDR2 from the germline V gene are MNHEY and SVGAGI. The DNA of the CDR3 is TGTGCCAGCAGTTACTCACGGGGGGGCCCCGGGGAGCTGTTTTTT. Translation gives CASSYSRGGPGELFF.

The J gene is TRBJ1-2, the V gene TRBV7-9; maybe TRBD1 (6 bases). The CDR3 contains 15 residues. The germline V and J ends were trimmed by 5 bases and 8 bases, with 21 bases remaining between them. CDR1 is SEHNR and CDR2 is FQNEAQ in the germline V gene (reference sequence). CDR3 in DNA: TGTGCCAGCAGCCCCCGACAGGTCGCGGTAGGCGGCTACACCTTC. This codes for CASSPRQVAVGGYTF.

Written as DNA, the CDR3 is TGTGCCAGTAGTATTGGAGGGACAGGGGGCGAGACCCAGTACTTC. Amino acid sequence: CASSIGGTGGETQYF. This rearrangement joins TRBV19 to TRBJ2-5; 12 bases agree with TRBD1. J gave up 5 bases and V 3 bases, and 4 bases lay outside the gene matches. Germline V gives CDR1 LNHDA, CDR2 SQIVND (reference sequence). This CDR3 comprises 15 residues.